This T cell receptor (beta chain) was identified in a study of beta chain features in type 1 diabetes. The study reverse transcribed the entire isolated RNA, so it sequenced expressed TCRB transcripts. Produced via immunoSEQ multiplex PCR; TCRdb's table is partial and in-frame only. Here the sample spans 310,000 or so clones, roughly 8% being singletons. The table lists this clone with many counts. Its antigen remains unidentified. Findings and caveats of the study: Patients with Type 1 diabetes showed moderately but significantly shorter TCRB CDR3s in all four CD4+ subsets.

Germline CDR1 reads LNHDA; CDR2 reads SQIVND (reference sequence). Trimming stripped 4 bases from V and 0 bases from J, with 13 bases between. The CDR3 loop spans 16 amino acids. The chain carries TRBV19 and TRBJ2-1, with D perhaps matching TRBD1 or TRBD2 (5 bases each). The specimen was central memory CD4+ T cells from blood. This receptor was identified in a woman under 30 in good health. DNA for the CDR3: TGTGCCAGTAGTACCCCGGGACGGAGCTCCTACAATGAGCAGTTCTTC. Its protein is CASSTPGRSSYNEQFF.